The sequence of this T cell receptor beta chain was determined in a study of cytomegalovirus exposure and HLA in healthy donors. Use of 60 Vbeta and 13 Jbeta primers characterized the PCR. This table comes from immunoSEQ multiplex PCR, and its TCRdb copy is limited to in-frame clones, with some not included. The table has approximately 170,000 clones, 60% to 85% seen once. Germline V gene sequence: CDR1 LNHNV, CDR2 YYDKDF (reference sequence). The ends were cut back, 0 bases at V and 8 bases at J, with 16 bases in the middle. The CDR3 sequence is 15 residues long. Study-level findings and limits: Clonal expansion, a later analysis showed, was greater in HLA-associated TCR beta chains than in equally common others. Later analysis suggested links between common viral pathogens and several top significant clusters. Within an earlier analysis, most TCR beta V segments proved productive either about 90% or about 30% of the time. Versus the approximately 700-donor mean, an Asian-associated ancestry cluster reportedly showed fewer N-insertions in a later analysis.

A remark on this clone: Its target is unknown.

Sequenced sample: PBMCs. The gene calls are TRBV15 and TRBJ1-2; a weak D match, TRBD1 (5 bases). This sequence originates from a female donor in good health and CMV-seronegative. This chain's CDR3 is CATSRDRVEGRGYTF. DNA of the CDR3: TGTGCCACCAGCAGAGATCGGGTGGAGGGGCGAGGCTACACCTTC.